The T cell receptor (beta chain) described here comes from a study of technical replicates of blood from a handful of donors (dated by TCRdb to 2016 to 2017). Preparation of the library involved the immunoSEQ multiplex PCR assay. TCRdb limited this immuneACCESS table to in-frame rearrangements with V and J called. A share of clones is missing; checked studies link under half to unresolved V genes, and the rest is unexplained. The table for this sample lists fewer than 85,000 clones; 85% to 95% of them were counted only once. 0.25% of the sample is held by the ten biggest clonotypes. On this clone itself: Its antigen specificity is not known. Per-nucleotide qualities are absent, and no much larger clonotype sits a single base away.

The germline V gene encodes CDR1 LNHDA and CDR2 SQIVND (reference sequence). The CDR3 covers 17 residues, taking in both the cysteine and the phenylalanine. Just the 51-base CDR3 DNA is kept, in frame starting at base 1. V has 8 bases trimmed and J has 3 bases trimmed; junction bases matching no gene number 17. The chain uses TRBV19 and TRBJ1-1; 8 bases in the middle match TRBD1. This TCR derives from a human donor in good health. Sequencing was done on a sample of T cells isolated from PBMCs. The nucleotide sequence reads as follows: TGTGCCAGTCGCCTCCCCCAAGCAGGGGGCATAGACACTGAAGCTTTCTTT. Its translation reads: CASRLPQAGGIDTEAFF.